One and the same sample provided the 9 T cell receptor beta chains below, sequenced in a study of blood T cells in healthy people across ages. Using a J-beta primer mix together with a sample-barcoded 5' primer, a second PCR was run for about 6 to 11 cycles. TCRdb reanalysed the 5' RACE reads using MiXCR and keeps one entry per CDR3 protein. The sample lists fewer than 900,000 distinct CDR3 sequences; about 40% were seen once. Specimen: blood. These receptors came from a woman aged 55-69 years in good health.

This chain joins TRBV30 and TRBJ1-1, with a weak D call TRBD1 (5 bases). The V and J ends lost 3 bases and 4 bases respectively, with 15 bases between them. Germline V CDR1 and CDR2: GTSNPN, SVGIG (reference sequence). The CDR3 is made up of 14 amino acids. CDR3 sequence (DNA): TGTGCCTGGAGCAGGGAGGGAAGCGGCACTGAAGCTTTCTTT. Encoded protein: CAWSREGSGTEAFF.

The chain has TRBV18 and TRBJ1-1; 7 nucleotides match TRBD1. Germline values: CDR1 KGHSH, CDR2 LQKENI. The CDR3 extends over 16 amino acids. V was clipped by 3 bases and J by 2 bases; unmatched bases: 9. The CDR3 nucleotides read TGTGCCAGCTCACCTTGGGGACAGTCGGGTAACACTGAAGCTTTCTTT. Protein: CASSPWGQSGNTEAFF.

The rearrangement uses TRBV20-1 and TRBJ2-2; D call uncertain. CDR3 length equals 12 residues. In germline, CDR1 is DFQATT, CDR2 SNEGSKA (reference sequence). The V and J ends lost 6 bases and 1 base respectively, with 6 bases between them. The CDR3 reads CSAGMNTGELFF. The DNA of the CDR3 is TGCAGTGCGGGAATGAACACCGGGGAGCTGTTTTTT.

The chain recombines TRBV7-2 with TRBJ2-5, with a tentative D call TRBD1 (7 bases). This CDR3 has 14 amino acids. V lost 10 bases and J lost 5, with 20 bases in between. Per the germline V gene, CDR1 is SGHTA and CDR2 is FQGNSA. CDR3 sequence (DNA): TGTGCCACCCACCCAGGGGGGCCTTCGGAGACCCAGTACTTC. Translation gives CATHPGGPSETQYF.

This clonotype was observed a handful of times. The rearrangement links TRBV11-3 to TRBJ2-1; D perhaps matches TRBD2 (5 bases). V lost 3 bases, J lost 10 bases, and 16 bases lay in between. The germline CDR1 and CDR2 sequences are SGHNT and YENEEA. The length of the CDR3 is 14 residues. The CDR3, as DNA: TGTGCCAGCAGCTTTCCAGGCAGGCCGGGGGAGCAGTTCTTC. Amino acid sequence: CASSFPGRPGEQFF.

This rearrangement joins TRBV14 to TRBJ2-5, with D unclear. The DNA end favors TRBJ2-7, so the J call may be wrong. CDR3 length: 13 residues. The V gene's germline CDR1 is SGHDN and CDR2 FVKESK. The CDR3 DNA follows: TGTGCCAGCAGCCAATCTAGAGTTTACGAGCAGTACTTC. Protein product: CASSQSRVYEQYF.

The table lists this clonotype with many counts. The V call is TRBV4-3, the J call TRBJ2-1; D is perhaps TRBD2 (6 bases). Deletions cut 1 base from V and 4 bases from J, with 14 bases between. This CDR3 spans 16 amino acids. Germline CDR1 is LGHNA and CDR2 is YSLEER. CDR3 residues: CASSQGYGSGYNEQFF. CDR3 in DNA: TGCGCCAGCAGCCAAGGTTATGGTAGCGGTTACAATGAGCAGTTCTTC.

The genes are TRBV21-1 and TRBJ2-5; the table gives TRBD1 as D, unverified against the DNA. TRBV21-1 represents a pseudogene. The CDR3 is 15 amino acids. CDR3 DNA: TGTGCCAGCAGTTACCGGGACAGGGCACAAGAGACCCAGTACTTC. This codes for CASSYRDRAQETQYF.

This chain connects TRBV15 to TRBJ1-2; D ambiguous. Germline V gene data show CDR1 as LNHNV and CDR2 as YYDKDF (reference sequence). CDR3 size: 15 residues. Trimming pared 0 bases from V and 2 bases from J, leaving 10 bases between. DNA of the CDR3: TGTGCCACCAGCAGAGATCGGTCGGGCAACTATGGCTACACCTTC. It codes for CATSRDRSGNYGYTF.